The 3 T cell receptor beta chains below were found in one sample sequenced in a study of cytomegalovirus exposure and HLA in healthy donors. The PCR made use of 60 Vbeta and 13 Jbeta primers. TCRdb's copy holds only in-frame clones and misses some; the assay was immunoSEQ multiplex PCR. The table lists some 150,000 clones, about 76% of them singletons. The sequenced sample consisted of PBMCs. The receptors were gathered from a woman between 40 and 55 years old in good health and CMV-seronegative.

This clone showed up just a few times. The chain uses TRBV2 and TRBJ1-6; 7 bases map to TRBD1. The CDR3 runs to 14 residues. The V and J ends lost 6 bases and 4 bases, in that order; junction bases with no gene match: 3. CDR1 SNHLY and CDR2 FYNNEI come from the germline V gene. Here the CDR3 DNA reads TGTGCCAGCAGGCCACAGGGGTATAATTCACCCCTCCACTTT. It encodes CASRPQGYNSPLHF.

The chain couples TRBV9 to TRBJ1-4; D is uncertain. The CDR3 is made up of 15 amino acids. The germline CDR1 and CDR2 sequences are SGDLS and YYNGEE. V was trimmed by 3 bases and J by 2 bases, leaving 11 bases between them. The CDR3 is CASSGGTVTNEKLFF. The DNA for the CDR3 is TGTGCCAGCAGCGGTGGTACAGTTACTAATGAAAAACTGTTTTTT. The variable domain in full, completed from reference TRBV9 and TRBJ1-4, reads DSGVTQTPKHLITATGQRVTLRCSPRSGDLSVYWYQQSLDQGLQFLIQYYNGEERAKGNILERFSAQQFPDLHSELNLSSLELGDSALYFCASSGGTVTNEKLFFGSGTQLSVL.

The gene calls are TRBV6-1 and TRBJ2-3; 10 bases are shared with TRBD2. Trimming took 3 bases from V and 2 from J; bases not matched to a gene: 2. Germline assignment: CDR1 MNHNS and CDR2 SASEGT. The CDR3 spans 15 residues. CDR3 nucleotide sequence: TGTGCCAGCAGTGACGGACTAGCGGACACAGATACGCAGTATTTT. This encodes CASSDGLADTDTQYF.